This TCR beta chain was profiled in a study of human T cells and chemical hapten exposure. One entry per CDR3 protein, called by TCRdb with MiXCR from the RACE reads. The top ten hold 11% to 15% of the sample, which has some 51,000 distinct CDR3 sequences, approximately 9.8% seen once. This clonotype was observed a handful of times. Its specificity is not known. The time point here: pre-sensitization, week 0. Indicated treatment: therapeutic diphenylcyclopropenone sensitization with weekly scalp DPC. Blood was drawn before each patch test was applied. V was clipped by 6 bases and J by 2 bases, with 9 bases between them. CDR1 and CDR2 from the germline V gene are MDHEN and SYDVKM. The CDR3 loop spans 13 amino acids. Findings and limits, study-wide: DPC sensitization left the count of TCRs above 1 in 1000 unchanged. Donors, who had alopecia, may show an immune response that differs from healthy people's.

The specimen was whole blood, collected in connection with sensitization to the hapten diphenylcyclopropenone (DPC). The TCR comes from a woman in her thirties or forties with alopecia areata. Some clones in this sample may be carry-over from other donors' samples. The chain has TRBV28 and TRBJ2-3; D call uncertain. CDR3 DNA sequence: TGTGCCAGCAGGTTGGGTTACACAGATACGCAGTATTTT. Its protein product is CASRLGYTDTQYF.